This TCR beta chain was identified during a study of shared clonotypes between healthy human individuals. Clones were read by immunoSEQ multiplex PCR, and TCRdb kept only the in-frame ones, dropping some. The sample records about 460,000 clones, roughly three quarters being singletons. This TCR came from a woman between 40 and 55 years old in good health. Some clones in this sample may be carry-over from other donors' samples. The specimen sequenced was PBMCs.

The CDR3 sequence is CSVEGTGGTEAFF. The CDR3 nucleotides read TGCAGCGTTGAAGGGACAGGGGGCACTGAAGCTTTCTTT. The genes are TRBV29-1 and TRBJ1-1, with TRBD1 matching 10 bases. Germline CDR1 and CDR2: SQVTM and ANQGSEA. V lost 1 base, J lost 4 bases, and 0 bases stayed unmatched. The length of the CDR3 is 13 residues.